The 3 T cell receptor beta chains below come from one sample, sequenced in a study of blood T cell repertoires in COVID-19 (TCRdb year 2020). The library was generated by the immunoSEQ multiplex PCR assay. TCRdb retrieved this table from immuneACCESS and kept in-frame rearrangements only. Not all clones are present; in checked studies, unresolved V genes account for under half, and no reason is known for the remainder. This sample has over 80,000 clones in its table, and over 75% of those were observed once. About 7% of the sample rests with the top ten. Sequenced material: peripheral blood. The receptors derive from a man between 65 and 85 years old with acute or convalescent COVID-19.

CDR3 sequence reads: CASSRDGTSGTYNEQFF. CDR3 bases: TGTGCCAGCAGTCGGGACGGGACTAGCGGGACCTACAATGAGCAGTTCTTC. The V gene is TRBV6-2 or TRBV6-3, the J gene TRBJ2-1, with 13 bases that match TRBD2. The CDR3 spans 17 residues. The junction had 6 bases not matched to a gene; V was cut back by 5 bases and J by 2 bases. Germline assignment: CDR1 MNHEY and CDR2 SVGEGT.

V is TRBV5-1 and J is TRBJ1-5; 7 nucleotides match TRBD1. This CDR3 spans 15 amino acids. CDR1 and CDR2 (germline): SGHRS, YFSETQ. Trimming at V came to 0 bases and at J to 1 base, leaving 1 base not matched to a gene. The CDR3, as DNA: TGCGCCAGCAGCTTGGGGGGACAGAGCAATCAGCCCCAGCATTTT. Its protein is CASSLGGQSNQPQHF.

CDR3 region: CSVVVSGYEQYF. CDR3 DNA: TGCAGCGTTGTAGTGTCAGGCTACGAGCAGTACTTC. This sequence joins TRBV29-1 and TRBJ2-7; D gene unclear. Deletions cut 4 bases from V and 3 bases from J, with 10 bases between. The CDR3 is 12 amino acids. Germline V CDR1 and CDR2: SQVTM, ANQGSEA.